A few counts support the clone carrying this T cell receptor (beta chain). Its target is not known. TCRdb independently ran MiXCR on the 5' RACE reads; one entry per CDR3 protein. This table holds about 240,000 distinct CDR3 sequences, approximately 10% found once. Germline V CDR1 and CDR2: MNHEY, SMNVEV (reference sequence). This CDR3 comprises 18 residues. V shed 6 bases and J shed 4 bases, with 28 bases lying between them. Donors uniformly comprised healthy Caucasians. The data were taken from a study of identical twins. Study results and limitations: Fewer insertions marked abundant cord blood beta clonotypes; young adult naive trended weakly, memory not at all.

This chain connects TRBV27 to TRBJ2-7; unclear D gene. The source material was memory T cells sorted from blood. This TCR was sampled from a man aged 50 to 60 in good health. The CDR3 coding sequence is TGTGCCAGCAGGACCAGAACAATCGGGCTAGGTCGATATTACGAGCAGTACTTC. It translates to CASRTRTIGLGRYYEQYF.